These 18 T cell receptor beta chains share one sample of origin, sequenced in a study of OX40 agonist ivuxolimab in advanced cancers. The method was immunoSEQ multiplex PCR; TCRdb's version includes in-frame clones alone and lacks a portion of them. The data hold approximately 39,000 clones, with 89% observed a single time. The specimen comprised CD4+ or CD8+ T cells sorted from blood, sampled in a trial of the OX40 agonist ivuxolimab. Source of these receptors: an adult with an advanced solid tumor such as melanoma, head and neck, liver or kidney cancer.

This sequence joins TRBV2 and TRBJ2-1; TRBD2 aligns across 8 bases. This CDR3 is built from 14 residues. Germline values: CDR1 SNHLY, CDR2 FYNNEI. Unmatched junction bases numbered 6, after V lost 8 bases and J lost 3 bases. The CDR3 here is CASVSGADYNEQFF. CDR3 in DNA: TGTGCCAGCGTTAGCGGGGCGGACTACAATGAGCAGTTCTTC. Drawing the rest from reference TRBV2 and TRBJ2-1, the complete variable domain is EPEVTQTPSHQVTQMGQEVILRCVPISNHLYFYWYRQILGQKVEFLVSFYNNEISEKSEIFDDQFSVERPDGSNFTLKIRSTKLEDSAMYFCASVSGADYNEQFFGPGTRLTVL.

This chain connects TRBV6-1 to TRBJ1-2; possibly TRBD1 for D (6 bases). Germline CDR1 is MNHNS and CDR2 is SASEGT. Trimming removed 4 bases at V and 3 bases at J, with 15 bases between. This CDR3 region has 15 residues. CDR3 loop: CASSAGDIGDYGYTF. In nucleotides, the CDR3 is TGTGCCAGCAGTGCCGGGGACATCGGGGACTATGGCTACACCTTC.

This sequence joins TRBV7-2 and TRBJ1-3; D is undetermined. Germline loops: CDR1 SGHTA, CDR2 FQGNSA. CDR3 size: 16 residues. Trimming left V 0 bases short and J 0 bases short, with 9 bases between. DNA for the CDR3: TGTGCCAGCAGCTTAGCGCCGGTGAGCTCTGGAAACACCATATATTTT. Translation gives CASSLAPVSSGNTIYF.

This chain joins TRBV7-9 and TRBJ1-5; 7 nucleotides agree with TRBD1. Germline V CDR1 and CDR2: SEHNR, FQNEAQ (reference sequence). Trimming cost V 5 bases and J 5 bases; bases outside gene matches: 9. The CDR3 is 15 amino acids. The CDR3 nucleotides read TGTGCCAGCAGCGCCCCCGGGACAGAGGATCAGCCCCAGCATTTT. This codes for CASSAPGTEDQPQHF.

V gene TRBV6-5 combines with J gene TRBJ1-1; D possibly corresponds to TRBD1 (5 bases). The germline V gene encodes CDR1 MNHEY and CDR2 SVGAGI. Trimming removed 11 bases at V and 3 bases at J, with 7 bases between. The CDR3 contains 10 residues. CDR3 nucleotide sequence: TGTGCCGCAGGGTACACTGAAGCTTTCTTT. Amino acid sequence: CAAGYTEAFF.

This chain joins TRBV9 and TRBJ2-1; D gene uncertain. Trimming took off 0 bases at V and 3 bases at J, with 10 bases between the two ends. The CDR3 length is 15 residues. CDR1 SGDLS and CDR2 YYNGEE come from the germline V gene. In DNA, the CDR3 is TGTGCCAGCAGCGTAGAGGGTGTGGGCTACAATGAGCAGTTCTTC. The encoded protein is CASSVEGVGYNEQFF. The variable domain in full, with the rest retrieved from reference TRBV9 and TRBJ2-1, is DSGVTQTPKHLITATGQRVTLRCSPRSGDLSVYWYQQSLDQGLQFLIQYYNGEERAKGNILERFSAQQFPDLHSELNLSSLELGDSALYFCASSVEGVGYNEQFFGPGTRLTVL.

The rearrangement joins TRBV2 to TRBJ2-1; 9 nucleotides align to TRBD2. Losses at the gene ends were 5 bases for V and 6 bases for J; bases not matched to a gene: 8. Per the germline V gene, CDR1 is SNHLY and CDR2 is FYNNEI. CDR3 length: 15 amino acids. CDR3 loop: CASSPWGGGANEQFF. The CDR3 nucleotides read TGTGCCAGCAGTCCCTGGGGCGGGGGGGCCAATGAGCAGTTCTTC.

V usage is TRBV4-1 and J usage is TRBJ2-7, with no clear D. The ends were cut back, 2 bases at V and 3 bases at J, with 5 bases in the middle. The germline V gene has CDR1 MGHRA and CDR2 YSYEKL. The CDR3 totals 12 residues. The CDR3 nucleotides are TGCGCCAGCAGCCAATCTGACTACGAGCAGTACTTC. This codes for CASSQSDYEQYF.

The chain uses TRBV15 and TRBJ1-1, with a tentative D call TRBD1 (6 bases). The length of the CDR3 is 13 residues. V was clipped by 7 bases and J by 1 base, with 10 bases between them. CDR1 is LNHNV and CDR2 is YYDKDF in the germline V gene (reference sequence). The CDR3 loop reads CATKGGGNTEAFF. The CDR3 region has the DNA TGTGCCACCAAAGGGGGGGGGAACACTGAAGCTTTCTTT.

In its sample, this clone was seen once. V gene TRBV2 combines with J gene TRBJ2-7, with TRBD1 matching 10 bases. Germline trimming cut 2 bases from V and 2 bases from J; bases unmatched to any gene: 9. This CDR3 contains 17 residues. CDR1 and CDR2 from the germline V gene are SNHLY and FYNNEI. The chain's CDR3 is CASSEPRGQGRTYEQYF. CDR3 nucleotides: TGTGCCAGCAGTGAACCGAGGGGACAGGGGAGGACCTACGAGCAGTACTTC. Based on the CDR3 plus reference TRBV2 and TRBJ2-7, the full variable domain is EPEVTQTPSHQVTQMGQEVILRCVPISNHLYFYWYRQILGQKVEFLVSFYNNEISEKSEIFDDQFSVERPDGSNFTLKIRSTKLEDSAMYFCASSEPRGQGRTYEQYFGPGTRLTVT.

The genes are TRBV11-2 and TRBJ2-3; 7 bases agree with TRBD2. This CDR3 spans 14 amino acids. V dropped 3 bases and J dropped 6; count of bases not matched to a gene: 6. Germline V gene lookup returns CDR1 SGHAT and CDR2 FQNNGV. The CDR3: CASSFRTSSDTQYF. The CDR3 DNA is TGTGCCAGCAGCTTTCGGACTAGTTCTGATACGCAGTATTTT.

V is TRBV7-9 and J is TRBJ2-1, with TRBD2 matching over 10 bases. CDR1 is SEHNR and CDR2 is FQNEAQ in the germline V gene (reference sequence). V dropped 1 base and J dropped 4; count of bases not matched to a gene: 1. This CDR3 contains 15 residues. This CDR3 is CASSLEAGGYNEQFF. The CDR3 DNA reads TGTGCCAGCAGCTTAGAAGCGGGGGGGTACAATGAGCAGTTCTTC.

This CDR3 is CASSDQTVESSYNEQFF. The CDR3 region has the DNA TGTGCCAGCAGCGATCAAACAGTGGAAAGCTCCTACAATGAGCAGTTCTTC. This rearrangement joins TRBV2 to TRBJ2-1; D is uncertain. The CDR3 runs to 17 residues. The germline V gene has CDR1 SNHLY and CDR2 FYNNEI. V shed 6 bases and J shed 0 bases, with 18 bases lying between them.

As for this clone: It is unclear where the CDR3 begins or ends on the DNA, so no DNA is shown, and the CDR3 is as TCRdb lists it. The genes are TRBV6-5 and TRBJ1-3. Per germline, CDR1 MNHEY and CDR2 SVGAGI. The CDR3 comprises 15 residues, both ends counted. CDR3 in amino acids: CASSTSGGSGNTIYF.

This clone has a single count. The V call is TRBV4-1, the J call TRBJ2-2; 11 bases agree with TRBD2. CDR3 length: 16 amino acids. Germline assignment: CDR1 MGHRA and CDR2 YSYEKL. The V segment lost 2 bases and the J segment 5 bases; nucleotides outside the gene matches: 4. The CDR3 DNA reads as TGCGCCAGCAGCCAAAGACTAGCGGGGCTAACCGGGGAGCTGTTTTTT. Translated: CASSQRLAGLTGELFF.

The chain uses TRBV28 and TRBJ2-1; perhaps TRBD2 as D (7 bases). CDR3 size: 18 residues. The germline V gene encodes CDR1 MDHEN and CDR2 SYDVKM. V was cut by 6 bases and J by 4 bases, with 25 bases left in between. CDR3 region: CASSPVLGGGVIYNEQFF. DNA for the CDR3: TGTGCCAGCAGCCCGGTCCTCGGAGGGGGGGTAATTTACAATGAGCAGTTCTTC. Using reference TRBV28 and TRBJ2-1 for the parts outside the CDR3, the full variable domain is DVKVTQSSRYLVKRTGEKVFLECVQDMDHENMFWYRQDPGLGLRLIYFSYDVKMKEKGDIPEGYSVSREKKERFSLILESASTNQTSMYLCASSPVLGGGVIYNEQFFGPGTRLTVL.

The rearrangement joins TRBV30 to TRBJ2-7, with TRBD1 as a possible D gene (6 bases). CDR1 and CDR2 (germline): GTSNPN, SVGIG (reference sequence). V lost 2 bases to trimming and J lost 3 bases, with 11 bases between them. This CDR3 has 13 residues. The CDR3 region is CAWSPQGLYEQYF. CDR3 coding DNA: TGTGCCTGGAGTCCCCAGGGGCTCTACGAGCAGTACTTC.

This chain links TRBV5-1 with TRBJ2-1; 7 nucleotides align to TRBD2. Trimming cost V 0 bases and J 0 bases; bases outside gene matches: 0. Germline V CDR1 and CDR2: SGHRS, YFSETQ. This CDR3 contains 15 residues. The DNA for the CDR3 is TGCGCCAGCAGCTTGGGCGGGAGCTCCTACAATGAGCAGTTCTTC. This codes for CASSLGGSSYNEQFF.